This T cell receptor beta chain is drawn from a study of blood T cell repertoires in COVID-19. Looking at the study overall: COVID-19 samples from acute and convalescent phases originated in the United States, Italy and Spain.

V lost 1 base, J lost 5 bases, and 5 bases stayed unmatched. The CDR3 contains 16 residues. Germline assignment: CDR1 SEHNR and CDR2 FQNEAQ (reference sequence). Data came from immunoSEQ multiplex PCR; TCRdb stores just in-frame clones and leaves some out. The sample shows roughly 130,000 clones, around 83% of them seen only once. Clinical histories supplied by participants themselves formed the basis of cohort assignment. Recovered status in Cohort 3 required two negative PCRs, clearance, or symptom resolution. The chain carries TRBV7-9 and TRBJ1-4, with TRBD1 identical over 9 bases. Material: PBMCs or T cells enriched from blood (not recorded which). This TCR came from a man over 45 who had recovered from COVID-19. The CDR3 sequence: CASSLVVGQGNEKLFF. DNA for the CDR3: TGTGCCAGCAGCTTAGTCGTAGGACAGGGGAATGAAAAACTGTTTTTT.